Detailed here is one TCR beta chain. Its specific antigen is unknown. No base-level quality is on record; no much larger clone is a single base apart. The data belong to a study of CD8 T cells in ankylosing spondylitis (dated by TCRdb to about 2017). Some background on the complete study: To find TCR variants linked to disease, the study profiled T cell receptor beta repertoires in ankylosing spondylitis patients and healthy donors. The full study cohort was made up of about 24 ankylosing spondylitis patients and fewer than 120 healthy donors. Peripheral blood was sampled, and synovial fluid was also collected from ankylosing spondylitis patients. The study at large found these results: The disease-linked clones showed a CD8+ phenotype and occurred at relatively low frequencies in peripheral blood. Some motif variants had previously been reported in the synovial fluid and blood of reactive arthritis patients, which suggests shared mechanisms of disease initiation. According to the report, matched synovial fluid samples from ankylosing spondylitis patients were significantly enriched for the disease-linked clones. A TCR beta motif of seven or eight highly homologous amino acid variants appeared characteristic of blood from ankylosing spondylitis patients.

TCRdb records Illumina HiSeq 2500 as the sequencer. TCR beta libraries were prepared by quantitative 5'-RACE with molecular barcodes. Turning to the authors' computational methods: Disease-linked TCR variants were identified with a new computational method built on a probabilistic model of VDJ rearrangement. TCRdb trimmed the raw reads at Q25, called clones with MiXCR and kept productive beta chains. Duplicate CDR3 protein sequences are folded into a single record with the most common DNA and genes. The V and J calls and clone size are TCRdb's, not the authors'. The sample contains around 770,000 distinct CDR3 sequences, roughly 10% of them found a single time. The ten largest clonotypes hold approximately 0.46% of the sample. Source material: blood, either unsorted or a sorted T cell fraction (not recorded which). This clonotype originated in a male donor with ankylosing spondylitis.

The CDR3 amino acid sequence is: CASSPRLAGGDNEQFF. The DNA is TGTGCCAGCTCACCCAGGCTAGCGGGGGGTGACAATGAGCAGTTCTTC. This receptor chain uses TRBV18 and TRBJ2-1, with 11 middle bases fitting TRBD2. Looking up the germline V gene yields CDR1 KGHSH and CDR2 LQKENI. Ends trimmed: V by 3 bases, J by 5 bases; bases unmatched to a gene: 6. The CDR3 has 16 amino acids, counting the end cysteine and phenylalanine. Solely the CDR3 DNA is kept, with 48 bases framed from the first base.